This T cell receptor (beta chain) was sequenced in a study of beta chain features in type 1 diabetes (dated by TCRdb to the late 2010s). A note on the overall study: Mean age, gender distribution, total cell number and subset yield were not different between patients and healthy donors. A total of approximately 100,000,000 sorted cells were examined across all samples, and the number of cells per subset was strongly correlated with RNA yield. In the study, recently diagnosed type 1 diabetes patients and matched healthy donors were compared on the TCRB repertoires of their sorted circulating CD4+ T cell subsets. Regulatory and stem cell-like memory subsets were isolated from only 8 patients and roughly 8 healthy donors, whereas naive and central memory subsets came from all 28 donors. Results and caveats for the whole study, not just this receptor: Fewer insertions and more nucleotide deletions at VDJ recombination sites were observed in patients with type 1 diabetes, implying thymic rearrangement abnormalities. Because cDNA rather than genomic DNA was sequenced, highly expressing activated cells could have been over-represented, although no difference in activation and CD3 levels was found between groups. A moderate but significant shortening of TCRB CDR3 length was observed in type 1 diabetes patients in all four CD4+ subsets. HLA sub-analyses involved small numbers of individuals, so any influence of HLA type on TCRB rearrangement remained unresolved. The naive, central memory and regulatory TCRB repertoires appeared to resemble one another more closely among patients than among healthy donors. Shorter templates might be favored by PCR, yet because patient and control samples were amplified and corrected together, any such skew would affect both groups equally.

A single peripheral blood draw of 95 to 150 mL on average was collected from each donor into heparinised tubes. A BD FACSAria II and a panel including CD45RO, CCR7, CD25, CD127, CD95 and CD27 were used to sort naive, central memory, regulatory and stem cell-like memory CD4+ T cells. A purity above 95% was achieved for all sorted populations. PBMCs were separated immediately by Lymphoprep density gradient centrifugation and were stained directly, without being cultured. So that batch effects would be minimized, each experiment stained and sorted samples in pairs, pairing one healthy donor with one patient. The entire amount of isolated RNA was reverse transcribed using the High Capacity cDNA Reverse Transcription Kit, so the sequenced TCRB transcripts were expressed ones. Deep immunoSEQ sequencing was performed on naive, central memory and regulatory T cell samples, with an average of roughly 3.6 million total reads per sample. Sorted cells were lysed in RLT buffer, and RNA was extracted using DNase-treated RNeasy Micro or Mini kits according to cell number. Each cell subset was processed separately to prevent cross-contamination, with patient and healthy donor samples processed together. Using the immunoSEQ multiplex PCR, TCRB sequences were amplified from cDNA into 87-bp fragments spanning the CDR3 region. Sequencing of the amplicons was performed on the Illumina HiSeq platform. Under the source paper's analysis protocol: PCR bias was corrected computationally using synthetic template baselines, and reads within Hamming distance 2 were collapsed, with unmergeable singletons discarded. Reads were aligned against IMGT so that V, D and J genes, CDR3 length and insertions or deletions at six rearrangement sites could be assigned. Within each subset, clonotype counts were normalized to sorted cell number, after which true diversity and Gini coefficients were computed with the tcR R package. The overlap coefficient, calculated on TCRB nucleotide sequences, was used to measure repertoire sharing. Out-of-frame TCRB sequences from naive cells were analyzed to stand in for the pre-selection repertoire. This is the immuneACCESS table as TCRdb keeps it, with only in-frame sequences that have V and J called. A part of the clones is gone; compared with another copy, unresolved V genes explain less than half, and the rest is unexplained. From that table come the V and J calls and clone size; the DNA was used to work out D and trimming. Present in this sample are hundreds of thousands of clones, over 11% of which were seen just once. The ten largest make up approximately 0.042% of the sample.

From its cysteine to its phenylalanine, the CDR3 spans 17 amino acids. Only CDR3 DNA remains: 51 bases, in frame from the first base. Between the V and J ends, shortened by 2 bases and 4 bases respectively, the junction contains 17 bases. The germline V gene provides CDR1 KGHSH and CDR2 LQKENI. On this clone itself: Its antigen has not been determined. No base qualities exist here, and no much larger clone lies one base off it.

The chain links TRBV18 with TRBJ2-2; confidence is insufficient to name the D gene. The sequenced sample consisted of naive CD4+ T cells from blood. Taken with the paper, the label for cell subset or site translates to: true naive CD4+ T cells. The TCR comes from a man younger than 35 with type 1 diabetes. The encoded CDR3 is CASSPFRGTSSTGELFF. The base sequence is TGTGCCAGCTCACCATTCCGTGGCACCTCGAGCACCGGGGAGCTGTTTTTT. Reference TRBV18 and TRBJ2-2 genes cover what lies past the CDR3, so the full variable domain is NAGVMQNPRHLVRRRGQEARLRCSPMKGHSHVYWYRQLPEEGLKFMVYLQKENIIDESGMPKERFSAEFPKEGPSILRIQQVVRGDSAAYFCASSPFRGTSSTGELFFGEGSRLTVL.